This TCR beta chain appears in the sequencing data of a study of OX40 agonist ivuxolimab in advanced cancers. Assay: immunoSEQ multiplex PCR; the TCRdb copy retains only in-frame clones and omits some. The repertoire includes about 53,000 clones, approximately 92% of them detected once, and approximately 10% sits in the top ten. The count of this clone is one. After removal of 3 bases from V and 4 bases from J, the junction contained 5 bases not matched to a gene. The CDR3 is 15 amino acids. The germline V gene encodes CDR1 MNHNS and CDR2 SASEGT. The V call is TRBV6-1, the J call TRBJ2-3, with 9 nucleotides matching TRBD2. This sequence originates from an adult with an advanced solid tumor such as melanoma, head and neck, liver or kidney cancer. Sequencing was performed on CD4+ or CD8+ T cells sorted from blood, taken in a trial of the OX40 agonist ivuxolimab. CDR3 sequence (DNA): TGTGCCAGCAGTGAGGTAGCGGGAGAGGCAGATACGCAGTATTTT. It yields the protein CASSEVAGEADTQYF.